There are many counts of the clone carrying this T cell receptor (beta chain). Each CDR3 protein is one row after TCRdb ran MiXCR on the 5' RACE reads. The sample includes about 80,000 distinct CDR3 sequences, approximately 5.8% of them seen just once. This sample is part of a study of neurological immune-mediated disorders. The germline V gene encodes CDR1 SEHNR and CDR2 FQNEAQ (reference sequence). V gave up 3 bases and J gave up 0 bases, with 15 bases separating them. The CDR3 runs to 17 residues. Stated time point: longitudinal time-point 2. The unsorted libraries were generated from a total of 2 million PBMCs, which had been stored in RNAlater at -80 C.

The receptor comes from a woman in her sixties or seventies with multiple sclerosis. The sequenced material came from PBMCs. V is TRBV7-9 and J is TRBJ1-3; D is undetermined. This CDR3 is CASSFPPRRASGNTIYF. CDR3 DNA: TGTGCCAGCAGCTTCCCCCCGAGACGGGCCTCTGGAAACACCATATATTTT.